The entry that follows covers one T cell receptor (beta chain) sequence. Its antigen is undetermined. Germline V gives CDR1 SGHTA, CDR2 FQGNSA. This CDR3 spans 17 amino acids. J was trimmed by 10 bases and V by 2 bases; bases with no gene match: 11. The repertoire was sequenced with immunoSEQ multiplex PCR; TCRdb's copy has only in-frame clones and lacks some. The sample contains roughly 82,000 clones, approximately 93% of which appear only once. The donors were part of the roughly 130-subject validation cohort, which stood apart from the roughly 640-subject first cohort. These data belong to a study of cytomegalovirus exposure and HLA in healthy donors. Study-wide results and limits: Usually a TCR sequence was rare, but some public TCRs were found in many donors. TCR clusters originating in the first cohort tended to co-occur in the roughly 110 validation repertoires, according to a later analysis. Reportedly, diagnosis of cytomegalovirus status by the classifier showed high specificity and sensitivity.

The sequence derives from a young man in good health and CMV-seronegative. Sample: PBMCs. The chain is built from TRBV7-2 and TRBJ2-1, with TRBD2 identical over 13 bases. DNA of the CDR3: TGTGCCAGCAGCTTATGGCCAACAGGGACTAGCGGGGTAGAGCAGTTCTTC. The encoded protein is CASSLWPTGTSGVEQFF.